The 28 T cell receptor beta chains given below trace back to one sample, sequenced in a study of T-cell memory formation after mild COVID-19. Using its own MiXCR run on the 5' RACE reads, TCRdb lists one record per CDR3 protein. Of some 350,000 distinct CDR3 sequences in the sample, approximately 12% are singletons; the top ten hold 20% to 25%. The sequenced sample consisted of PBMCs or a T cell subset sorted from them (not recorded which). All receptors derive from a man between 18 and 29 years old who had mild COVID-19 (a few samples of this study predate the infection). Cell type and time point are not known.

The genes are TRBV12-3 or TRBV12-4 and TRBJ2-7; no firm D call. Trimming removed 3 bases at V and 6 bases at J, with 6 bases between. The CDR3 runs 11 residues. CDR3 amino acids: CASSFSTEQYF. CDR3 DNA sequence: TGTGCCAGCAGTTTTTCGACCGAGCAGTACTTC.

This clonotype was detected only a few times. The gene calls are TRBV7-2 and TRBJ1-6, with 10 bases identical to TRBD1. This CDR3 comprises 15 residues. Trimming removed 7 bases from V and 7 bases from J; junction bases left unmatched: 7. The germline V gene encodes CDR1 SGHTA and CDR2 FQGNSA. The CDR3 DNA reads as TGTGCCAGCACCGACAGGGGGCTCGACAATTCACCCCTCCACTTT. Its translation is CASTDRGLDNSPLHF. Combining the CDR3 with reference TRBV7-2 and TRBJ1-6 gives the whole variable domain GAGVSQSPSNKVTEKGKDVELRCDPISGHTALYWYRQSLGQGLEFLIYFQGNSAPDKSGLPSDRFSAERTGGSVSTLTIQRTQQEDSAVYLCASTDRGLDNSPLHFGNGTRLTVT.

This clonotype was seen only a few times. The J gene is TRBJ1-1, the V gene TRBV3-1, with 7 bases identical to TRBD1. The CDR3 totals 15 residues. Trimming removed 4 bases from V and 2 bases from J; junction bases left unmatched: 7. The V gene's germline CDR1 is LGHDT and CDR2 YNNKEL (reference sequence). The CDR3 loop is CASSRQGNINTEAFF. CDR3 sequence (DNA): TGTGCCAGCAGCCGACAGGGAAATATAAACACTGAAGCTTTCTTT.

The V gene is TRBV6-2 or TRBV6-3, the J gene TRBJ1-1; 7 bases are shared with TRBD1. Losses at the gene ends were 7 bases for V and 1 base for J; bases not matched to a gene: 3. CDR1 and CDR2 (germline): MNHEY, SVGEGT. The CDR3 has 13 residues. CDR3 loop: CASTTGWNTEAFF. The CDR3 DNA is TGTGCCAGCACGACAGGGTGGAACACTGAAGCTTTCTTT.

This clonotype was detected only once. The chain recombines TRBV7-2 with TRBJ2-1, with 8 bases matching TRBD2. V was clipped by 1 base and J by 7 bases; unmatched bases: 9. Germline V gives CDR1 SGHTA, CDR2 FQGNSA. This CDR3 comprises 16 residues. Written as DNA, the CDR3 is TGTGCCAGCAGCTTAGATCAGCGGGGGCTGGGGAATGAGCAGTTCTTC. Translated: CASSLDQRGLGNEQFF.

The V gene is TRBV20-1, the J gene TRBJ1-1; 8 bases match TRBD1. Germline V gene data show CDR1 as DFQATT and CDR2 as SNEGSKA (reference sequence). The CDR3 loop spans 16 amino acids. The J segment lost 0 bases and the V segment lost 3 bases, leaving 9 bases of the junction unmatched. The CDR3 here is CSARGLGTGMNTEAFF. The DNA of the CDR3 is TGCAGTGCTAGGGGGCTTGGGACAGGAATGAACACTGAAGCTTTCTTT.

This clonotype appeared a few times. This chain joins TRBV7-2 and TRBJ2-2; TRBD1 is a possible D gene (5 bases). The ends were cut back, 5 bases at V and 8 bases at J, with 12 bases in the middle. The germline V gene has CDR1 SGHTA and CDR2 FQGNSA. The length of the CDR3 is 13 residues. The CDR3 DNA follows: TGTGCCAGCAGCCAGGGAACACAGGGGGAGCTGTTTTTT. Its translation: CASSQGTQGELFF.

The chain employs TRBV29-1 and TRBJ2-3, with D possibly being TRBD1 (6 bases). V lost 8 bases and J lost 2, with 23 bases in between. From germline, CDR1 is SQVTM and CDR2 ANQGSEA. This CDR3 has 16 residues. CDR3 bases: TGCAGCACACCCGGGACAAGTAATTCGCCCACAGATACGCAGTATTTT. Its protein is CSTPGTSNSPTDTQYF.

This clonotype was recorded a few times. The rearrangement joins TRBV7-2 to TRBJ1-1; D ambiguous. Germline assignment: CDR1 SGHTA and CDR2 FQGNSA. The length of the CDR3 is 16 residues. The germline V and J ends were trimmed by 1 base and 1 base, with 13 bases remaining between them. The CDR3 reads CASSLVSGNTNTEAFF. The CDR3 nucleotides are TGTGCCAGCAGCTTAGTATCGGGGAACACGAACACTGAAGCTTTCTTT.

The chain carries TRBV5-1 and TRBJ2-1; the D call may be TRBD1 or TRBD2 (5 bases each). Germline CDR1 is SGHRS and CDR2 is YFSETQ. V lost 0 bases and J lost 12, with 13 bases in between. CDR3 length: 13 amino acids. This CDR3 is CASSLGRGQRQFF. CDR3 nucleotides: TGCGCCAGCAGCTTGGGCCGGGGCCAGAGGCAGTTCTTC.

V and J are TRBV29-1 and TRBJ1-6, with D possibly TRBD1 on 5 matching bases. CDR3 length equals 12 residues. Trimming stripped 7 bases from V and 8 bases from J, with 12 bases between. Germline V gives CDR1 SQVTM, CDR2 ANQGSEA. The DNA for the CDR3 is TGCAGCGCGGGGACGGCGGATTCACCCCTCCACTTT. Protein product: CSAGTADSPLHF.

This clonotype was recorded many times. This chain uses TRBV7-2 with TRBJ2-2; a weak D match, TRBD1 (5 bases). Germline CDR1 SGHTA, CDR2 FQGNSA. The CDR3 runs to 15 residues. Trimming pared 0 bases from V and 7 bases from J, leaving 12 bases between. The CDR3 here is CASSLALTDFGELFF. Written as DNA, the CDR3 is TGTGCCAGCAGCTTAGCGTTGACAGACTTCGGGGAGCTGTTTTTT. The whole variable domain, filled in from reference TRBV7-2 and TRBJ2-2, reads GAGVSQSPSNKVTEKGKDVELRCDPISGHTALYWYRQSLGQGLEFLIYFQGNSAPDKSGLPSDRFSAERTGGSVSTLTIQRTQQEDSAVYLCASSLALTDFGELFFGEGSRLTVL.

The V gene is TRBV2, the J gene TRBJ2-3; a weak D match, TRBD2 (6 bases). CDR3 length: 15 amino acids. Germline CDR1 reads SNHLY; CDR2 reads FYNNEI. Trimming pared 6 bases from V and 2 bases from J, leaving 15 bases between. The CDR3 region is CASRGDFASTDTQYF. As DNA, the CDR3 is TGTGCCAGCAGGGGGGACTTCGCCTCCACAGATACGCAGTATTTT.

A few counts support this clonotype. CDR3 coding DNA: TGTGCCAGCAGCACCCTCGCTAGTCCCCATGAGCAGTTCTTC. It specifies CASSTLASPHEQFF. The gene calls are TRBV11-2 and TRBJ2-1, with D unclear. V was pared by 5 bases and J by 8 bases, with 16 bases between. CDR3 length: 14 amino acids. Germline V CDR1 and CDR2: SGHAT, FQNNGV.

The genes are TRBV4-3 and TRBJ1-1; D call uncertain. The V end lost 0 bases, the J end lost 1 base, and 9 bases lay between the germline ends. Germline V gene lookup returns CDR1 LGHNA and CDR2 YSLEER. The CDR3 totals 15 residues. The CDR3 loop is CASSQDLGENTEAFF. In nucleotides, the CDR3 is TGCGCCAGCAGCCAAGATCTCGGCGAGAACACTGAAGCTTTCTTT.

The chain links TRBV6-2 or TRBV6-3 to TRBJ1-5, with D possibly matching TRBD1 (5 bases). Germline V gives CDR1 MNHEY, CDR2 SVGEGT. This CDR3 has 15 residues. The V gene lost 6 bases and the J gene lost 0 bases, with 12 bases spanning the gap. The CDR3 nucleotides read TGTGCCAGCAGAAACGGGGGATATAGCAATCAGCCCCAGCATTTT. This sequence encodes CASRNGGYSNQPQHF.

This clonotype occurred a few times. This sequence joins TRBV6-4 and TRBJ1-1; no reliable D call. This CDR3 spans 18 amino acids. Germline assignment: CDR1 MRHNA and CDR2 SNTAGT. Trimming took off 0 bases at V and 0 bases at J, with 17 bases between the two ends. The CDR3 nucleotides read TGTGCCAGCAGTGACTCGCAGGACCCGCCCAGAATGAACACTGAAGCTTTCTTT. Translated, it gives CASSDSQDPPRMNTEAFF.

This clonotype came up a few times. The chain carries TRBV6-1 and TRBJ2-3; D ambiguous. Between the trimmed V and J ends, which lost 2 bases and 4 bases, there was a span of 13 bases. Per the germline V gene, CDR1 is MNHNS and CDR2 is SASEGT. The CDR3 covers 15 residues. CDR3: CASSETQGFADTQYF. CDR3 nucleotide sequence: TGTGCCAGCAGTGAAACTCAAGGGTTTGCAGATACGCAGTATTTT.

This clonotype was detected a few times. The rearrangement links TRBV12-3 or TRBV12-4 to TRBJ2-3, with D perhaps matching TRBD1 (6 bases). V dropped 4 bases and J dropped 5 bases, with 19 bases sitting between them. The CDR3 spans 16 residues. CDR3 amino acids: CASSSPGVLFRDTQYF. CDR3 DNA sequence: TGTGCCAGCAGTTCGCCAGGGGTTCTGTTCAGAGATACGCAGTATTTT.

This clonotype was found a few times. CDR3 in amino acids: CATSDWGPGQRGYTF. In nucleotides, the CDR3 is TGTGCCACCAGTGATTGGGGACCGGGACAGAGAGGCTACACCTTC. The chain couples TRBV24-1 to TRBJ1-2; the match to TRBD1 covers 7 bases. J gave up 8 bases and V 2 bases, and 10 bases lay outside the gene matches. The CDR3 length is 15 residues. Germline CDR1 and CDR2: KGHDR and SFDVKD.

This chain links TRBV7-9 with TRBJ2-1; 8 positions match TRBD1. Germline-derived CDR1 and CDR2 are SEHNR and FQNEAQ (reference sequence). The J segment lost 6 bases and the V segment lost 5 bases, leaving 9 bases of the junction unmatched. This CDR3 has 15 amino acids. In DNA, the CDR3 is TGTGCCAGCAGCGAAGACAGGGGAGGCCGCAATGAGCAGTTCTTC. Protein: CASSEDRGGRNEQFF.

The chain employs TRBV4-1 and TRBJ2-5; D is uncertain. Germline assignment: CDR1 MGHRA and CDR2 YSYEKL. The V end was cut by 4 bases, the J end by 3 bases, with 18 bases between. This CDR3 is 16 amino acids long. CDR3 region: CASSPNALLGEETQYF. As DNA, the CDR3 is TGCGCCAGCAGCCCCAACGCGCTCCTGGGCGAAGAGACCCAGTACTTC.

Only a few counts were recorded for this clonotype. The chain links TRBV4-1 to TRBJ2-3; D is possibly TRBD1 or TRBD2 (5 bases each). The length of the CDR3 is 17 residues. V lost 4 bases and J lost 2, with 19 bases in between. From germline, CDR1 is MGHRA and CDR2 YSYEKL. CDR3 residues: CASSPKMGLASTDTQYF. CDR3 DNA: TGCGCCAGCAGCCCTAAAATGGGGCTAGCCTCCACAGATACGCAGTATTTT.

This rearrangement joins TRBV7-9 to TRBJ1-2; D may be TRBD1 (5 bases). This CDR3 is 11 amino acids long. The V gene's germline CDR1 is SEHNR and CDR2 FQNEAQ (reference sequence). V was shortened by 5 bases and J by 7 bases, with 8 bases between the two germline ends. The CDR3 DNA follows: TGTGCCAGCAGCCCCAGGGCTGGCTACACCTTC. Amino acids: CASSPRAGYTF.

The CDR3 spells CSAVRGASTDTQYF. The CDR3 DNA reads as TGCAGTGCTGTACGGGGGGCTTCCACAGATACGCAGTATTTT. The V and J genes are TRBV20-1 and TRBJ2-3; tentative D call: TRBD2 (7 bases). V was shortened by 5 bases and J by 2 bases, with 14 bases between the two germline ends. CDR1 DFQATT and CDR2 SNEGSKA come from the germline V gene (reference sequence). There are 14 residues in the CDR3.

This clonotype was seen repeatedly, ten times or more. The CDR3 nucleotides read TGTGCCAGCAGTTCCAGAACTAGCACAGATACGCAGTATTTT. Translating it yields CASSSRTSTDTQYF. V and J are TRBV12-3 or TRBV12-4 and TRBJ2-3; D is ambiguous. The CDR3 spans 14 residues. The ends were cut back, 4 bases at V and 0 bases at J, with 8 bases in the middle.

The gene calls are TRBV27 and TRBJ2-5; 7 bases fit TRBD1. Trimming at V came to 6 bases and at J to 3 bases, leaving 1 base not matched to a gene. Looked up from germline, CDR1 is MNHEY and CDR2 is SMNVEV (reference sequence). The CDR3 spans 12 residues. The DNA for the CDR3 is TGTGCCAGCAGCAGGGGGAAAGAGACCCAGTACTTC. Its translation: CASSRGKETQYF.

V gene TRBV5-6 combines with J gene TRBJ2-1; tentatively, D is TRBD2 (5 bases). Germline loops: CDR1 SGHDT, CDR2 YYEEEE. The CDR3 spans 16 residues. Trimming removed 0 bases from V and 4 bases from J, with 14 bases in between. CDR3 loop: CASSLALRASYNEQFF. CDR3 in DNA: TGTGCCAGCAGCTTGGCCCTGCGGGCTAGTTACAATGAGCAGTTCTTC.